This T cell receptor (beta chain) was sequenced for a study of regulatory T cells in long-lasting Graves disease (dated by TCRdb to the early 2020s). Describing the broader study: To count as having persistent Graves' disease, a patient had to have received antithyroid drug treatment for over 5 years with TSH receptor autoantibodies remaining persistently positive. This study used TCR sequencing and RNA sequencing of peripheral blood to compare persistent Graves' disease patients against newly diagnosed Graves' disease patients. The study took place in China and was registered as a clinical trial. TCR sequencing covered roughly 13 persistent and some 20 newly diagnosed Graves' disease patients, 33 samples in total. Persistent Graves' disease patients in the clinical cohort had taken antithyroid drugs for roughly ten years on average. Study-wide conclusions, independent of this receptor: The authors noted that the small sample size was a limitation that may lower accuracy. Sequencing and analysis were limited to the TCR beta chain. Persistent Graves' disease patients showed lower TCR Shannon entropy and fewer highly expanded clones than newly diagnosed patients, suggesting clonal expansion. Because the primary lesion, thyroid tissue, could not be accessed, the study looked at peripheral blood alone. More public clonotypes were shared among persistent patients (under 3,000) than among newly diagnosed patients (roughly 1,000).

The time point label of this sample denotes: persistent/refractory GD, antithyroid drugs over 5 years with positive TRAb. For both TCR sequencing and RNA sequencing, RNA was extracted from PBMCs in TRIzol. The diagnosis of Graves' disease was made according to American Thyroid Association guidelines. The patients came from an endocrinology department in Xi'an, China. Each patient gave roughly 8.4 milliliters of peripheral blood, collected in an EDTA anticoagulant tube. Ficoll Paque Plus density gradient separation was used to isolate PBMCs, and no further T cell sorting was done. An Agilent 2100 Bioanalyzer and agarose gel were used to check RNA quality, while a NanoDrop 2000 measured RNA concentration. Points on this clonotype: The specificity of this receptor is unknown. No much larger clone is present one base from it, and per-base qualities are unavailable.

The library was obtained by multiplex PCR. TCRdb shows the sequencer as Illumina HiSeq 4000. TCR beta libraries were built with iRepertoire HTBI primers and Arm-PCR amplification of CDR3 regions. PCR products were gel purified before sequencing. As for the authors' bioinformatics: A total of 62 TRBV and some 15 TRBJ segments were identified across samples and were used for gene usage analysis of CDR3 amino acid clonotypes. Filtered high-quality paired reads were merged into contigs using COPE and FqMerger. Contigs were aligned with BLAST to IMGT TRBV, TRBD and TRBJ reference genes, and CDR3 was defined per IMGT. Any clonotype with a frequency above 0.1% was classified as a highly expanded clone. Repertoire diversity was measured by Shannon entropy, and V-J evenness by the Gini coefficient. Public clonotypes were defined as clonotypes shared by more than one individual. TCRdb took the public reads, trimmed them with fastp at Q25, ran MiXCR for clone calling and kept in-frame beta chains. When rows share a CDR3 protein, they turn into one entry using the most common DNA and genes. The V and J calls and clone size come from TCRdb's table, not from the authors' own analysis. The sample profile shows 350,000 to 500,000 distinct CDR3 sequences; 21% of them were found once. The ten largest clones add up to more than 13% of the sample.

The sequenced sample was peripheral blood mononuclear cells (PBMCs), obtained when the disease was refractory, from a patient treated with antithyroid drugs. The sequence was collected from a female donor with Graves disease.

CDR3 sequence: CSGVQREGQETQYF. The nucleotides are TGCAGTGGTGTCCAGCGGGAGGGCCAAGAGACCCAGTACTTC. The sequence links TRBV20-1 to TRBJ2-5, and TRBD2 matches 10 of the central bases. The germline V end is reduced by 7 bases and the J end by 1 base; junction bases left unmatched: 6. From its cysteine to its phenylalanine, the CDR3 spans 14 amino acids. Of the read, only the CDR3 DNA is kept; its 42 bases are in frame from base 1. As encoded in the germline V gene (reference sequence), CDR1 is DFQATT while CDR2 is SNEGSKA.